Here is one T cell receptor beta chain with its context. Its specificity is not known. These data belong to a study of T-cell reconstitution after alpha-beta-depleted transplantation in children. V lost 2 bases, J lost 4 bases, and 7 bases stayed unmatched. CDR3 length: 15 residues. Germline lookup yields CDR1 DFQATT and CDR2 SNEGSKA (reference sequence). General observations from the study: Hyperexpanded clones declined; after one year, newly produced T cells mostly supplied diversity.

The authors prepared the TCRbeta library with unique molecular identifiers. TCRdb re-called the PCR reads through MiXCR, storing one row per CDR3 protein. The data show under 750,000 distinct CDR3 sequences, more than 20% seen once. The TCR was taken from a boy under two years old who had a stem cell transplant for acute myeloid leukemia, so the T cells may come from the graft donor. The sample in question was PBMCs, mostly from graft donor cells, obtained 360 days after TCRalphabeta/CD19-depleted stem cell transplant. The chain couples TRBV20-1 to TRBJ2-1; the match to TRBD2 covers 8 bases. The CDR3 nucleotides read TGCAGTGCTAGACCCCGGGGGGGCGCTTACAATGAGCAGTTCTTC. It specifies CSARPRGGAYNEQFF.